This T cell receptor (beta chain) was obtained from a study of T cell changes during pregnancy in multiple sclerosis (dated by TCRdb to about 2019). For context, the study as a whole: The study looked at changes in the T cell repertoire across pregnancy in women with multiple sclerosis.

Library preparation used the immunoSEQ multiplex PCR assay. TCRdb limited this immuneACCESS table to in-frame rearrangements with V and J called. A share of clones is missing; checked studies link under half to unresolved V genes, and the rest is unexplained. For this sample the table gives approximately 80,000 clones, of which over 85% were detected only once. The ten most abundant clones make up less than 0.85% of the sample. This clone was observed once. Its target antigen remains unknown. No per-base quality is available; no much larger clone lies one base away. Between the V and J ends, shortened by 5 bases and 0 bases respectively, the junction contains 17 bases. CDR1 and CDR2 are read off the germline V gene as SGHTA and FQGNSA. The CDR3 holds 17 amino acids from the cysteine to the phenylalanine. Of the read, only the CDR3 DNA is kept; its 51 bases are in frame from base 1.

The sequence was collected from a female donor in good health, enrolled as a control in a pregnancy study. The chain is encoded by TRBV7-2 joined to TRBJ1-3, with a tentative D gene TRBD1 over 5 matching bases. The source material was peripheral blood, sampled in the second trimester of pregnancy. The DNA sequence is given as TGTGCCAGCAGCCCCATCAGGGATCACTTCTCTGGAAACACCATATATTTT. This sequence encodes CASSPIRDHFSGNTIYF.